This entry lists 29 T cell receptor beta chains sequenced from one sample in a study of cytomegalovirus exposure and HLA in healthy donors. A multiplex PCR was run with 60 Vbeta primers and 13 Jbeta primers. Assay used: immunoSEQ multiplex PCR; TCRdb lists only in-frame clones, some missing. The sample lists approximately 110,000 clones, approximately 72% seen once, with just over 8% in the top ten. Sequences were obtained from PBMCs. Receptor source: a woman aged 35 to 49 in good health and CMV-seropositive.

The chain carries TRBV6-1 and TRBJ1-5, with D perhaps matching TRBD1 (6 bases). The V end was cut by 2 bases, the J end by 3 bases, with 8 bases between. There are 14 residues in the CDR3. CDR1 is MNHNS and CDR2 is SASEGT in the germline V gene. The CDR3 here is CASSEHRVNQPQHF. The CDR3 coding sequence is TGTGCCAGCAGTGAACACAGGGTCAATCAGCCCCAGCATTTT.

This clone has only one observation. The genes are TRBV4-2 and TRBJ1-2; 7 bases match TRBD1. The CDR3 loop spans 15 amino acids. In germline, CDR1 is LGHNA, CDR2 YNFKEQ. With V trimmed by 4 bases and J by 4 bases, 9 bases remained unmatched. CDR3 region: CASSLTSTGSYGYTF. CDR3 DNA sequence: TGTGCCAGCAGCCTAACCTCGACAGGGTCCTATGGCTACACCTTC.

The count of this clone is one. The chain links TRBV4-1 to TRBJ2-3; no clear D gene. The CDR3 loop spans 15 amino acids. From germline, CDR1 is MGHRA and CDR2 YSYEKL. Trimming left V 0 bases short and J 5 bases short, with 12 bases between. The CDR3 DNA follows: TGCGCCAGCAGCCAAGATGGGCCGATCGTAGATACGCAGTATTTT. Translated: CASSQDGPIVDTQYF.

The rearrangement joins TRBV7-6 to TRBJ1-4; D gene unclear. Looked up from germline, CDR1 is SGHVS and CDR2 is FNYEAQ. The CDR3 is made up of 12 amino acids. With 2 bases removed from V and 8 bases from J, the gap between germline ends came to 6 bases. DNA of the CDR3: TGTGCCAGCAGCTTATGGCGGGAAAAACTGTTTTTT. Its protein is CASSLWREKLFF.

A few counts support this clone. The J gene is TRBJ1-1, the V gene TRBV4-1; D might be TRBD1 (6 bases). The germline V gene has CDR1 MGHRA and CDR2 YSYEKL. V lost 3 bases and J 0 bases, leaving 14 bases between the germline ends. The CDR3 is made up of 16 amino acids. CDR3 residues: CASSQWPQGVNTEAFF. CDR3 bases: TGCGCCAGCAGCCAGTGGCCACAGGGTGTGAACACTGAAGCTTTCTTT.

This chain connects TRBV5-6 to TRBJ2-7, with D perhaps TRBD2 (5 bases). This CDR3 contains 13 residues. Germline lookup yields CDR1 SGHDT and CDR2 YYEEEE. The V end lost 0 bases, the J end lost 6 bases, and 10 bases lay between the germline ends. The chain's CDR3 is CASSLGRTREQYF. CDR3 in DNA: TGTGCCAGCAGCTTGGGCAGGACTCGCGAGCAGTACTTC.

The chain links TRBV7-2 to TRBJ1-2; D is unresolved. Germline V gene lookup returns CDR1 SGHTA and CDR2 FQGNSA. The ends were cut back, 1 base at V and 8 bases at J, with 14 bases in the middle. The CDR3 loop spans 14 amino acids. CDR3 bases: TGTGCCAGCAGCTTAGGATCGGGGTCGGGCGGCTACACCTTC. Amino acid sequence: CASSLGSGSGGYTF.

The chain recombines TRBV28 with TRBJ1-2; the D gene is possibly TRBD1 (6 bases). The CDR3 loop spans 12 amino acids. CDR1 is MDHEN, CDR2 SYDVKM, per germline. V was cut by 5 bases and J by 6 bases, with 10 bases left in between. Here the CDR3 DNA reads TGTGCCAGCAGTCACAGGGTGCATGGCTACACCTTC. Protein: CASSHRVHGYTF.

The rearrangement links TRBV7-9 to TRBJ1-1; no clear D. V was shortened by 2 bases and J by 2 bases, with 3 bases between the two germline ends. Germline V lookup: CDR1 SEHNR, CDR2 FQNEAQ (reference sequence). The CDR3 loop spans 12 amino acids. CDR3 region: CASSLLNTEAFF. The DNA of the CDR3 is TGTGCCAGCAGCTTACTTAACACTGAAGCTTTCTTT.

V usage is TRBV5-6 and J usage is TRBJ2-1, with 7 bases identical to TRBD2. There are 16 residues in the CDR3. CDR1 is SGHDT and CDR2 is YYEEEE in the germline V gene. After removal of 4 bases from V and 2 bases from J, the junction contained 9 bases not matched to a gene. In DNA form, the CDR3 reads TGTGCCAGCAGCCTCCTCAGCGGGGAGCCCTACAATGAGCAGTTCTTC. Translating gives CASSLLSGEPYNEQFF.

This clone was picked up a small number of times. The gene calls are TRBV9 and TRBJ2-1; a weak D match, TRBD2 (6 bases). CDR3 length: 12 amino acids. Looked up from germline, CDR1 is SGDLS and CDR2 is YYNGEE. Between the trimmed V and J ends, which lost 0 bases and 10 bases, there was a span of 8 bases. DNA of the CDR3: TGTGCCAGCAGCGTAGCGGAGGGGGAGCAGTTCTTC. Protein sequence: CASSVAEGEQFF.

The chain carries TRBV10-3 and TRBJ1-5; TRBD1 is a possible D gene (6 bases). The CDR3 has 14 residues. The germline CDR1 and CDR2 sequences are ENHRY and SYGVKD. Trimming cost V 3 bases and J 2 bases, with 8 bases left between them. The CDR3 is CAISDEGGNQPQHF. Here the CDR3 DNA reads TGTGCCATCAGTGACGAGGGGGGCAATCAGCCCCAGCATTTT.

The chain has TRBV10-3 and TRBJ1-2; maybe TRBD1 (6 bases). Trimming shortened V by 10 bases and J by 0 bases, and 9 bases separated the two germline ends. Germline-derived CDR1 and CDR2 are ENHRY and SYGVKD. The CDR3 runs to 12 residues. CDR3 DNA sequence: TGTGCCACTGGGACACCTAACTATGGCTACACCTTC. It translates to CATGTPNYGYTF.

The rearrangement links TRBV5-4 to TRBJ1-1, with D possibly matching TRBD1 (5 bases). With 4 bases removed from V and 1 base from J, the gap between germline ends came to 11 bases. The V gene's germline CDR1 is SGHNT and CDR2 YYREEE (reference sequence). This CDR3 region has 14 residues. The CDR3 region is CASSAVTGNTEAFF. In nucleotides, the CDR3 is TGTGCCAGCAGCGCCGTCACAGGGAACACTGAAGCTTTCTTT.

The V and J genes are TRBV5-6 and TRBJ2-5; D call uncertain. The V end was cut by 5 bases, the J end by 3 bases, with 11 bases between. The CDR3 covers 13 residues. CDR1 and CDR2 from the germline V gene are SGHDT and YYEEEE. CDR3 nucleotides: TGTGCCAGCAGGGAGATATCGGAAGAGACCCAGTACTTC. Protein sequence: CASREISEETQYF.

This clone was counted between two and nine times. The V and J genes are TRBV2 and TRBJ1-1; D gene uncertain. V gave up 7 bases and J gave up 11 bases, with 23 bases separating them. This CDR3 comprises 14 residues. Germline assignment: CDR1 SNHLY and CDR2 FYNNEI. The CDR3 DNA follows: TGTGCCAGCACCCAAGACACCGGGTCCCGAGGGGCTTTCTTT. Protein: CASTQDTGSRGAFF.

The CDR3 loop reads CASLTGPTLRAFF. The CDR3 region has the DNA TGTGCCAGCTTGACAGGTCCAACCTTGCGGGCTTTCTTT. The genes are TRBV6-1 and TRBJ1-1, with D maybe TRBD1 (6 bases). The CDR3 length is 13 residues. From germline, CDR1 is MNHNS and CDR2 SASEGT. The V end was cut by 8 bases, the J end by 11 bases, with 21 bases between.

The chain carries TRBV28 and TRBJ1-1; possibly TRBD1 for D (5 bases). The CDR3 extends over 12 amino acids. The germline CDR1 and CDR2 sequences are MDHEN and SYDVKM. Trimming left V 6 bases short and J 7 bases short, with 12 bases between. The CDR3 region is CASSPQGSEAFF. CDR3 bases: TGTGCCAGCAGCCCCCAGGGTAGTGAAGCTTTCTTT.

This sequence joins TRBV10-3 and TRBJ2-2; 7 bases are a match to TRBD2. The CDR3 sequence is 15 residues long. CDR1 ENHRY and CDR2 SYGVKD come from the germline V gene. V gave up 3 bases and J gave up 6 bases; unmatched junction bases: 7. This CDR3 reads CAISDSRGEAGELFF. DNA of the CDR3: TGTGCCATCAGTGATAGCCGGGGGGAGGCCGGGGAGCTGTTTTTT.

The V gene is TRBV9, the J gene TRBJ1-1, with D tentatively TRBD1 (6 bases). Looked up from germline, CDR1 is SGDLS and CDR2 is YYNGEE. Trimming took 0 bases from V and 3 from J, leaving 9 bases between them. This CDR3 spans 14 amino acids. The DNA of the CDR3 is TGTGCCAGCAGCGTAGGGGGGCCTGACACTGAAGCTTTCTTT. Protein sequence: CASSVGGPDTEAFF.

J is TRBJ2-6 and V is TRBV7-2; TRBD1 is a possible D gene (6 bases). This CDR3 has 16 amino acids. Germline values: CDR1 SGHTA, CDR2 FQGNSA. Trimming took off 2 bases at V and 0 bases at J, with 8 bases between the two ends. CDR3 sequence (DNA): TGTGCCAGCAGCTTACTAGGGGGCTCTGGGGCCAACGTCCTGACTTTC. Translated, it gives CASSLLGGSGANVLTF. The full variable domain, with the rest looked up from reference TRBV7-2 and TRBJ2-6, is GAGVSQSPSNKVTEKGKDVELRCDPISGHTALYWYRQSLGQGLEFLIYFQGNSAPDKSGLPSDRFSAERTGGSVSTLTIQRTQQEDSAVYLCASSLLGGSGANVLTFGAGSRLTVL.

V and J are TRBV5-1 and TRBJ1-2, with 10 bases fitting TRBD1. The CDR3 consists of 15 residues. Trimming removed 3 bases from V and 3 bases from J; junction bases left unmatched: 5. From germline, CDR1 is SGHRS and CDR2 YFSETQ. Here the CDR3 DNA reads TGCGCCAGCAGCTACCGGGACAGGGGAGACTATGGCTACACCTTC. It translates to CASSYRDRGDYGYTF. Based on the CDR3 plus reference TRBV5-1 and TRBJ1-2, the full variable domain is KAGVTQTPRYLIKTRGQQVTLSCSPISGHRSVSWYQQTPGQGLQFLFEYFSETQRNKGNFPGRFSGRQFSNSRSEMNVSTLELGDSALYLCASSYRDRGDYGYTFGSGTRLTVV.

V gene TRBV7-2 combines with J gene TRBJ1-2, with TRBD1 matching over 7 bases. Germline CDR1 is SGHTA and CDR2 is FQGNSA. This CDR3 comprises 13 residues. The trim removed 5 bases at V and 4 bases at J, leaving 4 bases unmatched. The CDR3 DNA reads as TGTGCCAGCAGCCCTCGGGACAGCTATGGCTACACCTTC. It yields the protein CASSPRDSYGYTF.

The chain recombines TRBV6-5 with TRBJ1-2; 7 bases map to TRBD1. This CDR3 spans 15 amino acids. J lost 4 bases, V lost 5 bases, and 10 bases had no gene match. Germline V lookup: CDR1 MNHEY, CDR2 SVGAGI. This chain's CDR3 is CASSRDSSKLYGYTF. The DNA for the CDR3 is TGTGCCAGCAGTCGGGACAGTTCGAAGCTCTATGGCTACACCTTC.

CDR3 loop: CASSLDRVQNTEAFF. CDR3 nucleotide sequence: TGTGCCAGCAGCTTAGACAGGGTCCAGAACACTGAAGCTTTCTTT. This sequence joins TRBV7-8 and TRBJ1-1; tentative D call: TRBD1 (6 bases). CDR1 and CDR2 from the germline V gene are SGHVS and FQNEAQ. V lost 1 base and J lost 1, with 10 bases in between. CDR3 length: 15 residues.

V and J are TRBV10-1 and TRBJ2-5; D perhaps matches TRBD2 (7 bases). The end of the DNA is better explained by TRBJ2-7, so the J call may be wrong. Germline loops: CDR1 WNHNN, CDR2 SYGVQD (reference sequence). This CDR3 is built from 13 residues. The CDR3 DNA follows: TGCGCCAGCATTTGGCGGGGGCGGTACGAGCAGTACTTC. It is translated as CASIWRGRYEQYF.

This rearrangement joins TRBV6-5 to TRBJ2-5, with 10 bases that match TRBD2. Germline CDR1 and CDR2: MNHEY and SVGAGI. Trimming cost V 7 bases and J 1 base; bases outside gene matches: 6. CDR3 size: 15 residues. The DNA for the CDR3 is TGTGCCAGCAATCTGACTAGCGGGTCCCAAGAGACCCAGTACTTC. Translated: CASNLTSGSQETQYF.

This clone showed up just a few times. The rearrangement joins TRBV5-4 to TRBJ2-3; TRBD1 aligns across 7 bases. The CDR3 covers 16 residues. Germline CDR1 reads SGHNT; CDR2 reads YYREEE (reference sequence). Unmatched junction bases numbered 11, after V lost 4 bases and J lost 3 bases. This CDR3 is CASSPTGMGWTDTQYF. In DNA, the CDR3 is TGTGCCAGCAGCCCGACAGGGATGGGTTGGACAGATACGCAGTATTTT. Full variable domain (outside the CDR3, taken from reference TRBV5-4 and TRBJ2-3): ETGVTQSPTHLIKTRGQQVTLRCSSQSGHNTVSWYQQALGQGPQFIFQYYREEENGRGNFPPRFSGLQFPNYSSELNVNALELDDSALYLCASSPTGMGWTDTQYFGPGTRLTVL.

The rearrangement joins TRBV2 to TRBJ1-1; 8 positions match TRBD1. In germline, CDR1 is SNHLY, CDR2 FYNNEI. The CDR3 runs to 16 residues. Germline trimming cut 6 bases from V and 7 bases from J; bases unmatched to any gene: 16. This CDR3 is CASSADRASLAGEAFF. The CDR3, as DNA: TGTGCCAGCAGCGCGGACAGGGCTTCTCTTGCGGGTGAAGCTTTCTTT.